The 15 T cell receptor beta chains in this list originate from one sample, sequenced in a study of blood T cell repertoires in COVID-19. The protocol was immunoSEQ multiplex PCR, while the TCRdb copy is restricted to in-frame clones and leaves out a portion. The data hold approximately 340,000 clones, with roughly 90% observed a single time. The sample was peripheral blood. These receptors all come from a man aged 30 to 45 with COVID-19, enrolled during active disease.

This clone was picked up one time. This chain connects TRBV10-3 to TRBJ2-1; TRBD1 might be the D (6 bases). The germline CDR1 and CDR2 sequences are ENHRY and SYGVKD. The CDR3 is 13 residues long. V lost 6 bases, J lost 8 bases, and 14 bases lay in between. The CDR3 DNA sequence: TGTGCCATCAGGGGGGACACGGAGTATGAGCAGTTCTTC. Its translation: CAIRGDTEYEQFF.

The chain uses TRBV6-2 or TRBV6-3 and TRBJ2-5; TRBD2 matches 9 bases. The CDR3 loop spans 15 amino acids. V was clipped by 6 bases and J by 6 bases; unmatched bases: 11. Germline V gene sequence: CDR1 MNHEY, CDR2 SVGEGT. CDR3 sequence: CASSPRSGGMQTQYF. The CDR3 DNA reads TGTGCCAGCAGCCCTCGGAGCGGGGGGATGCAGACCCAGTACTTC.

CDR3 DNA sequence: TGTGCCAGCAGCGGAAGGGTGGAGGGCACTGAAGCTTTCTTT. It codes for CASSGRVEGTEAFF. V and J are TRBV9 and TRBJ1-1; D unclear. The CDR3 extends over 14 amino acids. CDR1 SGDLS and CDR2 YYNGEE come from the germline V gene. Trimming took 3 bases from V and 4 from J, leaving 13 bases between them.

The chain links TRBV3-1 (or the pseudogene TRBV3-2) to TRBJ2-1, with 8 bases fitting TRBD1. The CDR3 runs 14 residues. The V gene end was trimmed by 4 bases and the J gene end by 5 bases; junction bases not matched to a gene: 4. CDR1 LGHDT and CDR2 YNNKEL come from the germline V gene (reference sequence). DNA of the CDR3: TGTGCCAGCAGCCCCGGGACAGGAGACAATGAGCAGTTCTTC. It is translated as CASSPGTGDNEQFF.

CDR3 sequence (DNA): TGTGCCAGCTCATCCGGGAGCGGATCCTACGAGCAGTACTTC. It translates to CASSSGSGSYEQYF. The chain uses TRBV18 and TRBJ2-7, with D possibly matching TRBD2 (6 bases). Per germline, CDR1 KGHSH and CDR2 LQKENI. The CDR3 is 14 amino acids. V lost 5 bases, J lost 1 base, and 12 bases lay in between.

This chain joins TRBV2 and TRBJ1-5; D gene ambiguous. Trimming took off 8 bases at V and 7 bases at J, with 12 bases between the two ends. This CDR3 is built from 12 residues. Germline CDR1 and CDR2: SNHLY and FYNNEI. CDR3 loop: CASSIIPQPQHF. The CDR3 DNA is TGTGCCAGCTCCATCATCCCACAGCCCCAGCATTTT.

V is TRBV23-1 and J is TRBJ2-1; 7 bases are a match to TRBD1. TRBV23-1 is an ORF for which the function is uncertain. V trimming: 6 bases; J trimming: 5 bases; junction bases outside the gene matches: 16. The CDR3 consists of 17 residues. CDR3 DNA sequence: TGCGCCAGCAGCCCCAAGACCCCCGGGACAGAAGACAATGAGCAGTTCTTC. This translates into CASSPKTPGTEDNEQFF.

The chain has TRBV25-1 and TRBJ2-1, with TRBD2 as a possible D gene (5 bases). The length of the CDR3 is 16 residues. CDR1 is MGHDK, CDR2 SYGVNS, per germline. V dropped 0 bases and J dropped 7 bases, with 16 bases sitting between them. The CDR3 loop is CASSEYNRGRRNEQFF. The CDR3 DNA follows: TGTGCCAGCAGTGAATACAACCGGGGAAGGCGGAATGAGCAGTTCTTC.

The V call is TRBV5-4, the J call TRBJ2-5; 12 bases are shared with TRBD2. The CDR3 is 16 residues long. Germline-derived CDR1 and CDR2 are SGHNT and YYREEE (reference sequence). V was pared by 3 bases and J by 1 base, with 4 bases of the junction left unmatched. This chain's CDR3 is CASSYTSGRIQETQYF. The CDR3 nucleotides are TGTGCCAGCAGCTACACTAGCGGGAGGATCCAAGAGACCCAGTACTTC.

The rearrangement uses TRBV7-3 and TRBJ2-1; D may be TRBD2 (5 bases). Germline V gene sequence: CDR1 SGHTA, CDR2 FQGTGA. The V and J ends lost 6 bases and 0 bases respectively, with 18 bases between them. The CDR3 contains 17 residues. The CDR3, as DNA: TGTGCCAGCAGTACCAGACCCCCGGGGAGCTCCTACAATGAGCAGTTCTTC. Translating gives CASSTRPPGSSYNEQFF.

The DNA of the CDR3 is TGTGCCAGCTCACCATCGAAGCTCTACAATGAGCAGTTCTTC. Encoded protein: CASSPSKLYNEQFF. The rearrangement uses TRBV18 and TRBJ2-1; D remains unclear. Germline V gives CDR1 KGHSH, CDR2 LQKENI. Trimming left V 2 bases short and J 3 bases short, with 8 bases between. The CDR3 loop spans 14 amino acids.

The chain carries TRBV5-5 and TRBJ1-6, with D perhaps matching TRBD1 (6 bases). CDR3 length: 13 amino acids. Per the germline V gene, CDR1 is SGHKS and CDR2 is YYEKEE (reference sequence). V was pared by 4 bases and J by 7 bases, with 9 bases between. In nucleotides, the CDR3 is TGTGCCAGCAGCCGGGACATAAATTCACCCCTCCACTTT. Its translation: CASSRDINSPLHF.

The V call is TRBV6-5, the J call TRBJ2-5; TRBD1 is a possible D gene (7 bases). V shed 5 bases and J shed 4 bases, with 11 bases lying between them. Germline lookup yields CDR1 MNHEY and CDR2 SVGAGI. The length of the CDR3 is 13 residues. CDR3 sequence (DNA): TGTGCCAGCAGTCGACAGGGAGGAGAGACCCAGTACTTC. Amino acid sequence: CASSRQGGETQYF.

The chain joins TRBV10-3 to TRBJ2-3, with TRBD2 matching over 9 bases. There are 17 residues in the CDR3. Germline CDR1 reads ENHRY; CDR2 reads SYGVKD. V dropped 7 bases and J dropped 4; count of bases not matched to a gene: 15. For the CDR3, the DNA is TGTGCCATCAAGGGCGGGGGGGGCGTCTCTATGGCAGATACGCAGTATTTT. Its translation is CAIKGGGGVSMADTQYF.

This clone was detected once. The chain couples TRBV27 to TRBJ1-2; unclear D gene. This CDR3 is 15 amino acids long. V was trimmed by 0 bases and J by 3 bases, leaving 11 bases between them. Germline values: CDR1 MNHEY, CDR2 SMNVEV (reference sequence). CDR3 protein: CASSLSGGNHYGYTF. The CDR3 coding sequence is TGTGCCAGCAGTTTATCAGGAGGGAACCACTATGGCTACACCTTC.